This T cell receptor beta chain was recovered during a study of cytomegalovirus exposure and HLA in healthy donors. Study information: Among 150 million to 200 million T cells, an earlier analysis found about 100 million unique TCR beta sequences. Study-level findings and limits: Of the V segments, some could not be distinguished, including TRBV6-2 and TRBV6-3, and were excluded.

This clone was counted a few times. Its antigen is unknown. The PCR used 60 Vbeta and 13 Jbeta primers. Clones were read by immunoSEQ multiplex PCR, and TCRdb kept only the in-frame ones, dropping some. The sample records about 150,000 clones, 85% being singletons. The V segment lost 4 bases and the J segment 7 bases; nucleotides outside the gene matches: 9. This CDR3 is 15 amino acids long. The germline CDR1 and CDR2 sequences are MNHEY and SVGAGI. V and J are TRBV6-5 and TRBJ2-3, with 9 bases identical to TRBD2. The sequencing sample was made of PBMCs. The sequence came from a young woman in good health and CMV-seronegative. CDR3: CASSFRSGGTHTQYF. The CDR3, as DNA: TGTGCCAGCAGTTTCCGTAGCGGGGGAACGCATACGCAGTATTTT.